These 14 T cell receptor beta chains were all obtained from the same sample, sequenced in a study of cytomegalovirus exposure and HLA in healthy donors. With 60 Vbeta and 13 Jbeta primers, the PCR was carried out. TCRdb's table, derived via immunoSEQ multiplex PCR, lists solely in-frame clones and lacks some. The table records 180,000 or so clones, 75% to 85% of them present only once. Sequenced input: PBMCs. These receptors were collected from a woman between 45 and 60 years old in good health and CMV-seronegative.

The chain couples TRBV10-3 to TRBJ2-3; TRBD2 aligns across 9 bases. Germline assignment: CDR1 ENHRY and CDR2 SYGVKD. This CDR3 contains 18 residues. With V trimmed by 2 bases and J by 4 bases, 13 bases remained unmatched. The CDR3 DNA follows: TGTGCCATCAGTGAGGTGTGGGCGGGGGGGCCTTTTGCAGATACGCAGTATTTT. Amino acids: CAISEVWAGGPFADTQYF.

J is TRBJ1-3 and V is TRBV7-2, with D maybe TRBD1 (6 bases). Deletions cut 5 bases from V and 9 bases from J, with 20 bases between. CDR3 length: 15 residues. The germline CDR1 and CDR2 sequences are SGHTA and FQGNSA. CDR3 amino acids: CASSPSWTAQSTIYF. The CDR3 coding sequence is TGTGCCAGCAGCCCGTCGTGGACAGCACAAAGCACCATATATTTT.

The CDR3 DNA follows: TGTGCCAGCAGTGAACAGGGTCCTAACTATGGCTACACCTTC. As protein: CASSEQGPNYGYTF. The rearrangement joins TRBV2 to TRBJ1-2; tentative D call: TRBD1 (5 bases). V was trimmed by 2 bases and J by 0 bases, leaving 7 bases between them. The CDR3 has 14 residues. Looked up from germline, CDR1 is SNHLY and CDR2 is FYNNEI.

The J gene is TRBJ1-2, the V gene TRBV4-1; tentatively, D is TRBD1 (5 bases). With 4 bases removed from V and 2 bases from J, the gap between germline ends came to 17 bases. Germline lookup yields CDR1 MGHRA and CDR2 YSYEKL. The CDR3 covers 16 residues. The CDR3 region is CASSPRGRDENYGYTF. The CDR3 nucleotides read TGCGCCAGCAGCCCCCGAGGGAGGGACGAGAACTATGGCTACACCTTC.

The genes are TRBV5-1 and TRBJ2-7, with 13 bases lining up with TRBD2. Germline V gene sequence: CDR1 SGHRS, CDR2 YFSETQ. The junction had 12 bases not matched to a gene; V was cut back by 3 bases and J by 3 bases. This CDR3 has 18 residues. The CDR3 spells CASSSELAGGTWIYEQYF. Written as DNA, the CDR3 is TGCGCCAGCAGCTCCGAACTAGCGGGAGGGACGTGGATCTACGAGCAGTACTTC.

This chain uses TRBV30 with TRBJ2-1; 10 bases map to TRBD2. Germline V gene sequence: CDR1 GTSNPN, CDR2 SVGIG (reference sequence). The CDR3 totals 18 residues. V gave up 3 bases and J gave up 7 bases; unmatched junction bases: 18. CDR3 protein: CAWSVGRLAGGDGNEQFF. CDR3 DNA sequence: TGTGCCTGGAGCGTAGGGCGATTAGCGGGGGGAGATGGGAATGAGCAGTTCTTC.

This clone was seen more than once but under ten times. The rearrangement joins TRBV29-1 to TRBJ2-6, with D possibly TRBD2 on 7 matching bases. Per the germline V gene, CDR1 is SQVTM and CDR2 is ANQGSEA. CDR3 length equals 15 residues. Trimming took off 7 bases at V and 4 bases at J, with 17 bases between the two ends. The CDR3 sequence is CSARGGGPGANVLTF. CDR3 bases: TGCAGCGCGAGAGGGGGGGGTCCCGGGGCCAACGTCCTGACTTTC.

This chain connects TRBV6-5 to TRBJ2-3, with TRBD2 identical over 7 bases. The germline V gene has CDR1 MNHEY and CDR2 SVGAGI. V lost 1 base, J lost 0 bases, and 4 bases stayed unmatched. The CDR3 covers 16 residues. The CDR3 here is CASSYFASGSTDTQYF. CDR3 in DNA: TGTGCCAGCAGTTACTTCGCTAGCGGTAGCACAGATACGCAGTATTTT.

The sample holds one count of this clone. V gene TRBV28 combines with J gene TRBJ2-3, with D possibly matching TRBD1 (6 bases). The CDR3 is made up of 16 amino acids. Looked up from germline, CDR1 is MDHEN and CDR2 is SYDVKM. V dropped 7 bases and J dropped 0 bases, with 17 bases sitting between them. The CDR3 nucleotides are TGTGCCAGCACCGAAGGGGGTCATCGTAGCACAGATACGCAGTATTTT. Translating it yields CASTEGGHRSTDTQYF.

The chain uses TRBV9 and TRBJ2-1; D might be TRBD1 (6 bases). Trimming removed 0 bases from V and 3 bases from J, with 10 bases in between. The CDR3 is made up of 15 amino acids. Germline V gives CDR1 SGDLS, CDR2 YYNGEE. CDR3 in DNA: TGTGCCAGCAGCGTAGGAACAGGGAACTACAATGAGCAGTTCTTC. Its protein is CASSVGTGNYNEQFF.

The chain carries TRBV18 and TRBJ2-3, with 8 bases lining up with TRBD1. Germline-derived CDR1 and CDR2 are KGHSH and LQKENI. With 5 bases clipped from V and 2 bases from J, the junction kept 12 bases outside the gene matches. The CDR3 length is 17 residues. CDR3 amino acids: CASSNQVNRGATDTQYF. The CDR3 bases are TGTGCCAGCTCAAACCAAGTGAACAGGGGGGCCACAGATACGCAGTATTTT.

The V gene is TRBV18, the J gene TRBJ2-7; D may be TRBD1 (5 bases). CDR1 and CDR2 (germline): KGHSH, LQKENI. Between the trimmed V and J ends, which lost 3 bases and 2 bases, there was a span of 11 bases. The CDR3 sequence is 14 residues long. CDR3 residues: CASSPETVAYEQYF. CDR3 nucleotides: TGTGCCAGCTCACCGGAGACAGTTGCCTACGAGCAGTACTTC.

The V gene is TRBV10-3, the J gene TRBJ1-4; 8 bases are a match to TRBD1. Germline V lookup: CDR1 ENHRY, CDR2 SYGVKD. V lost 6 bases and J lost 7; bases outside the gene matches: 10. The CDR3 consists of 15 residues. CDR3 in DNA: TGTGCCATCAGGGATCCTGGACAGGGCGGTGAAAAACTGTTTTTT. Protein: CAIRDPGQGGEKLFF.

J is TRBJ2-7 and V is TRBV5-6; D gene uncertain. Trimming removed 2 bases from V and 4 bases from J, with 7 bases in between. CDR3 size: 12 residues. CDR1 is SGHDT, CDR2 YYEEEE, per germline. Here the CDR3 DNA reads TGTGCCAGCAGCTTCGTCCCGTACGAGCAGTACTTC. Residues: CASSFVPYEQYF.